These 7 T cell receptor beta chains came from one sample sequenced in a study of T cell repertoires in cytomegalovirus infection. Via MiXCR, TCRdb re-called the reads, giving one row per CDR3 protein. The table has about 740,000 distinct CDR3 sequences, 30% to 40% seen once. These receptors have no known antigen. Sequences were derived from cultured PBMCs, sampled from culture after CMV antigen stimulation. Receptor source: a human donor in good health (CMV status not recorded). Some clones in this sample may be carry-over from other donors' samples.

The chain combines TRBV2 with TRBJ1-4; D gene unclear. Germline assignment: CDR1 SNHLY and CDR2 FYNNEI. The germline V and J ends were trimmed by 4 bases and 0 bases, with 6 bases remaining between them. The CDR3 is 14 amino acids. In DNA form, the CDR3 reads TGTGCCAGCAGTGTTATGACAACTAATGAAAAACTGTTTTTT. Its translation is CASSVMTTNEKLFF.

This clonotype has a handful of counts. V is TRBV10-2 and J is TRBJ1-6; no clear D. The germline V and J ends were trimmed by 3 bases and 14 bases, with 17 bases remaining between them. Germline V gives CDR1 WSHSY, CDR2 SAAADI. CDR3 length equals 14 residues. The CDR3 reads CASSEGHRRSTLHF. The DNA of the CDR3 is TGCGCCAGCAGTGAAGGTCACCGACGATCGACCCTCCACTTT.

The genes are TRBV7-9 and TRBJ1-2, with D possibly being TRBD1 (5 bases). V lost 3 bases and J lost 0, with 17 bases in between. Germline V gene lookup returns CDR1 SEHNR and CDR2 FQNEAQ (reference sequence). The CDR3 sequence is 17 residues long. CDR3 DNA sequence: TGTGCCAGCAGCTTTAGTGGGTGGGGCAGACCTAACTATGGCTACACCTTC. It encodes CASSFSGWGRPNYGYTF.

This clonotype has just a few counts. CDR3 DNA: TGTGCCAGCCGCCGGCGAGATCCGGGAGAGACCCAGTACTTC. Protein: CASRRRDPGETQYF. The chain employs TRBV7-2 and TRBJ2-5; D ambiguous. The germline V gene has CDR1 SGHTA and CDR2 FQGNSA. Trimming removed 8 bases from V and 4 bases from J, with 17 bases in between. The CDR3 length is 14 residues.

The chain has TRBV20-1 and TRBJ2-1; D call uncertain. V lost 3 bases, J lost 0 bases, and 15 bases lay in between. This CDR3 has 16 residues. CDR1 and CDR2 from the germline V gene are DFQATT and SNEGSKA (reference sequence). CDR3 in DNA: TGCAGTGCTAGTTCGGCTTCCCAGAGCTCCTACAATGAGCAGTTCTTC. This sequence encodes CSASSASQSSYNEQFF.

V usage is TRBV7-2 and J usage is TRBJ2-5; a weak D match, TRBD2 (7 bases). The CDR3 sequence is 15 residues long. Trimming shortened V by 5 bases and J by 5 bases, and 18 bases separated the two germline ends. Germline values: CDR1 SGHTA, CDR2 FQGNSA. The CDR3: CASSPLGGGEETQYF. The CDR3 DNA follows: TGTGCCAGCAGCCCACTAGGGGGGGGGGAGGAGACCCAGTACTTC.

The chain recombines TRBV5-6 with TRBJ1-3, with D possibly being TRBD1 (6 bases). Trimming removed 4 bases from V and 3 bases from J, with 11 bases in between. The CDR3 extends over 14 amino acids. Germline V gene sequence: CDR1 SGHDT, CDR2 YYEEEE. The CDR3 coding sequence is TGTGCCAGCAGCACCGGGACACTTGGAAACACCATATATTTT. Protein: CASSTGTLGNTIYF.